This T cell receptor (beta chain) originates from a study of T cell repertoires in cytomegalovirus infection (dated by TCRdb to the late 2010s). Study-wide context: The HLA type of each donor mattered for the analysis, because public TCR beta signatures pointed to carriage of CMV infection along with the matching HLA type.

The sequencer was an Illumina HiSeq 1500. TCRdb trimmed public reads at Q25 via fastp, called clones via MiXCR and kept in-frame beta chains. Entries are consolidated by CDR3 protein sequence, retaining the most common genes and DNA. This sample lists some 400,000 distinct CDR3 sequences; approximately 30% were detected once. 12% to 15% of the sample comes from the top ten. The CDR3 contains 13 residues, cysteine and phenylalanine counted. Only the CDR3 part of the read is kept: 39 bases, read in frame from the first base. Cut back by 5 bases and 6 bases, the V and J ends lie 12 bases apart. The germline V gene (reference sequence) sets CDR1 to MNHEY and CDR2 to SMNVEV. Note on this clonotype: Its antigen is not yet known. No much larger clone exists at a distance of one base, and base qualities are not known.

Broader findings and caveats from the paper: Cumulative frequency of public TCR beta family members discriminated carriers of CMV infection plus the relevant HLA type in this cohort and an independent 352-donor cohort. In the ex vivo response, HLA-C-restricted CMV-specific TCR beta clonotypes were dominant, and in two of eight donors the single most frequent clonotype came from this HLA-C-restricted group.

In this chain, TRBV27 is recombined with TRBJ2-3, with the D segment possibly TRBD1 or TRBD2, each aligning over 5 bases. The sample comprised PBMCs. This clonotype was sampled from a human donor in good health (CMV status not recorded). Some clones in this sample may be carry-over from other donors' samples. The DNA reads TGTGCCAGCAGTGTAACGGGGCCGGATACGCAGTATTTT. Its protein product is CASSVTGPDTQYF.